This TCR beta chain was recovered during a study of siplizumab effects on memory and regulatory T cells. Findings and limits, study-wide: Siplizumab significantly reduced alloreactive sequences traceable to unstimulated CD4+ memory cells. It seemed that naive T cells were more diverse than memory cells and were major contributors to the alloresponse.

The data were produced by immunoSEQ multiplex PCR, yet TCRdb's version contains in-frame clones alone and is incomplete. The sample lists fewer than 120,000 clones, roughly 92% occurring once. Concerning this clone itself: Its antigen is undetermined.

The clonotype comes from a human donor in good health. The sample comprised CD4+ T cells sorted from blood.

The DNA of the CDR3 is TGTGCCAGCAGCACCCATCTAACTAGCGGGAGAAACAATGAGCAGTTCTTC. It is translated as CASSTHLTSGRNNEQFF. The J gene is TRBJ2-1, the V gene TRBV7-9, with 11 positions matching TRBD2. This CDR3 has 17 amino acids. The ends lost 5 bases at V and 5 bases at J; junction bases unmatched: 11. The V gene's germline CDR1 is SEHNR and CDR2 FQNEAQ (reference sequence).